The clone carrying this T cell receptor (beta chain) occurred once. Its antigen is currently unknown. The CDR3 is made up of 14 amino acids. The germline gives CDR1 LNHDA, CDR2 SQIVND (reference sequence). The V gene end was trimmed by 4 bases and the J gene end by 7 bases; junction bases not matched to a gene: 9. TCR beta CDR3 regions were amplified from RNA. HTBI primers were the set used in a first-round RT-PCR of the TCR CDR3. From the multiplex PCR reads, TCRdb called clonotypes with MiXCR, one entry per CDR3 protein. The sample lists 490,000 or so distinct CDR3 sequences, approximately 23% occurring once. Diagnoses used clinical symptoms, serum thyroxine and TRAb, thyroid ultrasound and orbital computed tomography. The data belong to a study of T cells in Graves' hyperthyroidism and ophthalmopathy. Study findings and constraints: The model anticipated ophthalmopathy a median approximately six months pre-onset. Most expanded thyroid clonotypes above 0.001 also appeared in blood.

The TCR was taken from a woman in her 70s with Graves' ophthalmopathy. The chain combines TRBV19 with TRBJ1-2, with 7 positions matching TRBD1. The sequenced sample consisted of blood. The CDR3 is CASSTTGDRVGYTF. CDR3 in DNA: TGTGCCAGTAGTACGACTGGAGACAGGGTTGGCTACACCTTC. Looking up the rest from reference TRBV19 and TRBJ1-2 gives the full variable domain: DGGITQSPKYLFRKEGQNVTLSCEQNLNHDAMYWYRQDPGQGLRLIYYSQIVNDFQKGDIAEGYSVSREKKESFPLTVTSAQKNPTAFYLCASSTTGDRVGYTFGSGTRLTVV.